These 3 T cell receptor beta chains were sequenced from one sample in a study of CD8 T cells in ankylosing spondylitis. TCRdb re-analysed the 5' RACE reads in MiXCR, keeping a single row per CDR3 protein. This sample yields roughly 250,000 distinct CDR3 sequences, of which approximately 9% are seen a single time; under 7.5% belongs to the top ten. What was sequenced was blood, either unsorted or a sorted T cell fraction (not recorded which). Source of these receptors: a male donor with ankylosing spondylitis or in good health (not recorded which).

This clonotype was observed many times. The chain is built from TRBV12-3 or TRBV12-4 and TRBJ1-1, with D possibly matching TRBD1 (6 bases). The CDR3 runs 17 residues. The V and J ends lost 1 base and 0 bases respectively, with 15 bases between them. The CDR3 nucleotides read TGTGCCAGCAGTTTAGGGGGGCTTCGGGGGGTGAACACTGAAGCTTTCTTT. Its translation: CASSLGGLRGVNTEAFF.

This clonotype was observed at least ten times. The rearrangement uses TRBV6-5 and TRBJ2-7; weak D call: TRBD2 (7 bases). Per germline, CDR1 MNHEY and CDR2 SVGAGI. The CDR3 spans 14 residues. The V and J ends lost 3 bases and 4 bases respectively, with 13 bases between them. The CDR3 region has the DNA TGTGCCAGCAGTTATGGGGGGGGCCTGTACGAGCAGTACTTC. Protein: CASSYGGGLYEQYF.

This clonotype was recorded at least ten times. This sequence joins TRBV7-3 and TRBJ2-7; D is unclear. The germline V gene encodes CDR1 SGHTA and CDR2 FQGTGA. The ends were cut back, 5 bases at V and 1 base at J, with 9 bases in the middle. This CDR3 region has 13 residues. For the CDR3, the DNA is TGTGCCAGCAGCCCCGCCGGTTCCTACGAGCAGTACTTC. It specifies CASSPAGSYEQYF.